This T cell receptor beta chain emerged from a study of identical twins. Points from the study as a whole: In beta out-of-frame sequences, the excess sharing between twins was weaker.

Germline-derived CDR1 and CDR2 are SGHAT and FQNNGV. CDR3 length: 15 amino acids. cDNA carried unique molecular identifiers, and a universal primer site was added by template switching. From the 5' RACE reads, TCRdb called clonotypes with MiXCR, one entry per CDR3 protein. The table records more than 1.5 million distinct CDR3 sequences, around a third of them present only once. Notes on this clonotype: Its antigen is undetermined. A junction boundary mismatches the germline segment, possibly from a read error.

The specimen sequenced was cord blood. The TCR comes from a newborn girl in good health. The rearrangement joins TRBV11-2 to TRBJ2-3, with a tentative D call TRBD1 (5 bases). The CDR3 protein is CASSLDPGHTDTQYF. CDR3 sequence (DNA): TGTGCCAGCAGCCTAGATCCTGGACACACAGATACGCAGTATTTT.